The present TCR beta chain was sequenced within a study of CD8+ T cells in alopecia areata. As for the study in general: Among treated patients, oral tofacitinib was administered at 5 to 10 mg twice daily.

From alopecia areata patients, lesional scalp punch biopsies and peripheral blood were collected. General study findings and limits: Clonality in lesional scalp, especially alopecia totalis/universalis, exceeded that of normal scalp.

Comment on this clone: The antigen is unknown.

The germline gives CDR1 SGHRS, CDR2 YFSETQ. V was shortened by 4 bases and J by 1 base, with 11 bases between the two germline ends. There are 15 residues in the CDR3. RNA extraction was followed by reverse transcription into cDNA, which acted as the sequencing template. The data were produced by immunoSEQ multiplex PCR, yet TCRdb's version contains in-frame clones alone and is incomplete. This sample yields 180,000 or so clones, of which roughly 60% are seen a single time; around 1.8% belongs to the top ten. The clonotype comes from a human donor with alopecia areata. This material consisted of CD4+ T cells sorted from blood, taken at week 0. V usage is TRBV5-1 and J usage is TRBJ1-4; D is unresolved. The CDR3, as DNA: TGCGCCAGCAGCCTTCAGTGGGGAACTAATGAAAAACTGTTTTTT. Its protein is CASSLQWGTNEKLFF.